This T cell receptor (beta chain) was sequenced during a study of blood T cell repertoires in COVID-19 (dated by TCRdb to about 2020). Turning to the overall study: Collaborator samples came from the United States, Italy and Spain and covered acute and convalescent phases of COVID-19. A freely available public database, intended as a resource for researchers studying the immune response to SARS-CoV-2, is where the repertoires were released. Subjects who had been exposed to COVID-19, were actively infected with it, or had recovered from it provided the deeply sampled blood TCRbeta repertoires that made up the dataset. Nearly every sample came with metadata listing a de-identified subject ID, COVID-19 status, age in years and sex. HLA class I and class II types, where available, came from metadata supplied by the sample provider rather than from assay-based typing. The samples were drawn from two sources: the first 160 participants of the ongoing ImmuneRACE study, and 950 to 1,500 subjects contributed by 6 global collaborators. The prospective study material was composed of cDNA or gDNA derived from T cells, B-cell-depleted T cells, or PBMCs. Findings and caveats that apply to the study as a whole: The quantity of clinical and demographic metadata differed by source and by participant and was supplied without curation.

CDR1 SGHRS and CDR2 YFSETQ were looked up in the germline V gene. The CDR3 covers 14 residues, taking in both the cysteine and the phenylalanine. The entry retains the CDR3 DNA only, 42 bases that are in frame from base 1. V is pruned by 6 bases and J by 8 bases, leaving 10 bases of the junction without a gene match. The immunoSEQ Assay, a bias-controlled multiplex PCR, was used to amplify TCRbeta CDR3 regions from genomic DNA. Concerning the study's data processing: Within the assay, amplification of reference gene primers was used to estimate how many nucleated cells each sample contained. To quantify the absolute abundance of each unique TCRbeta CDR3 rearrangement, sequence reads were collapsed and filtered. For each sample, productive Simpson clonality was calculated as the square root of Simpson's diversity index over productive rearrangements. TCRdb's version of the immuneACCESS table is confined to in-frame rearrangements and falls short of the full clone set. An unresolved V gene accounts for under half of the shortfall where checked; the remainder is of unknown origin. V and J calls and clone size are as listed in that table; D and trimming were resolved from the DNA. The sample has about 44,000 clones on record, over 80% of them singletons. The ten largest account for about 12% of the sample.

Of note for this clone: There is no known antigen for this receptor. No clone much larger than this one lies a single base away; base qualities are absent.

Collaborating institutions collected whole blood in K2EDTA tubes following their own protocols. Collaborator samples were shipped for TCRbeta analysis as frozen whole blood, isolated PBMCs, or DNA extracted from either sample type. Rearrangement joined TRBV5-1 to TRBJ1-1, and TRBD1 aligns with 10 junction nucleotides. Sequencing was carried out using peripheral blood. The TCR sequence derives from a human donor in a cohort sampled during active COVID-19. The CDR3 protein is CASNANRDRGEAFF. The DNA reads TGCGCCAGCAACGCTAACCGGGACAGGGGAGAAGCTTTCTTT.